The rows below give T cell receptor beta chains drawn from one sample of a study of breast tumors, draining lymph nodes, adjacent tissues. MiXCR, applied by TCRdb to the multiplex PCR reads, yields one record per CDR3 protein. Of over 60,000 distinct CDR3 sequences in the sample, roughly 57% are singletons; the top ten hold around 19%. Specimen: breast tumor tissue. All receptors derive from a female donor with breast cancer. Some clones in this sample may be carry-over from other donors' samples. The CDR3 runs from the conserved cysteine through the conserved F or W. The order of the fields is V gene, J gene, clone size, D gene, CDR3 DNA, CDR3 protein. The D gene is left open where the match is weak. Clone size, where shown, is once, few, many, or a class for clones that have expanded.

>TRBV2|TRBJ2-7|NA|TRBD1
TGTGCCAGCATTAGGGGACAGGGGGCGCTTGAGCAGTACTTC
CASIRGQGALEQYF
>TRBV28|TRBJ1-4|many|TRBD1
TGTGCCAGCAGTTCCCGCGACAGGGGCGCGGAAAAACTGTTTTTT
CASSSRDRGAEKLFF
>TRBV4-3|TRBJ2-7|NA|NA
TGCGCCAGCGGCCAAGATTGGGGACGGGGCTACGAGCAGTGCTTC
CASGQDWGRGYEQCF
>TRBV9|TRBJ2-7|NA|TRBD2
TGTGCCAGCAGCTCCGCTCGGGGGAGGGCCGAATACGAGCAGTACTTC
CASSSARGRAEYEQYF
>TRBV20-1|TRBJ1-3|few|NA
TGCAGTGCTGGTGGACGTCTGAACTCTGGAAACACCATATATTTT
CSAGGRLNSGNTIYF
>TRBV11-2|TRBJ2-7|NA|TRBD2
TGTGCCAGCAGCCTGGGTAGCGGGGGTCGCTACGAGCAGTACTTC
CASSLGSGGRYEQYF
>TRBV5-1|TRBJ1-5|many|NA
TGCGCCAGCAGCCCCGACGGTCAGCCCCAGCATTTT
CASSPDGQPQHF
>TRBV29-1|TRBJ1-4|NA|NA
TGCAGCGCACAGGGTTTCGAAAAACTGTTTTTT
CSAQGFEKLFF
>TRBV5-1|TRBJ2-7|once|NA
TGCGCCAGCAGCCACGGGGAAGGCGACGAGCAGTACTTC
CASSHGEGDEQYF
>TRBV7-9|TRBJ2-7|many|TRBD1
TGTGCCAGCAGCTTGGTGAGCACAGGGGCCCACTCCTACGAGCAGTACTTC
CASSLVSTGAHSYEQYF
>TRBV28|TRBJ2-1|NA|TRBD1
TGTGCCAGCACCTTTGGACAGGGGGCGTTCTACAATGAGCAGTTCTTC
CASTFGQGAFYNEQFF
>TRBV2|TRBJ1-4|once|TRBD1
TGTGCCAGCAAGGACAGGGAGGCAACTAATGAAAAACTGTTTTTT
CASKDREATNEKLFF
>TRBV2|TRBJ2-5|NA|NA
TGTGCCAGCAGCGGCGGGAGTCTGGGGGCGGAGACCCAGTACTTC
CASSGGSLGAETQYF
>TRBV2|TRBJ2-1|NA|TRBD2
TGTGCCAGCGTTGGCGGGAGGTCTAGCTCCTACAATGAGCAGTTCTTC
CASVGGRSSSYNEQFF
>TRBV9|TRBJ2-3|NA|TRBD2
TGTGCCAGCACCCCCCTAGCGGGAGGCACAGATACGCAGTATTTT
CASTPLAGGTDTQYF
>TRBV7-9|TRBJ1-5|NA|TRBD1
TGTGCCAGCAGTACCGAGGACAGGGTTACAGATACGCAGCATTTT
CASSTEDRVTDTQHF
>TRBV5-4|TRBJ2-7|NA|TRBD2
TGTGCCAGCAGCCTTGGCGGGAGTCGCTACGAGCAGTACTTC
CASSLGGSRYEQYF
>TRBV9|TRBJ1-3|many|TRBD1
TGTGCCAGCAGCGCGATGACAGGGGAGGGAAACACCATATATTTT
CASSAMTGEGNTIYF
>TRBV12-3/TRBV12-4|TRBJ1-5|few|NA
TGTGCCAGCCGGGACCGTTTGGGGTATCAGCCCCAGCATTTT
CASRDRLGYQPQHF
>TRBV2|TRBJ2-7|NA|TRBD1
TGTGCCAGCAGTGGGACAGGGAACGGCGAGCAGTACTTC
CASSGTGNGEQYF
>TRBV20-1|TRBJ2-2|NA|TRBD2
TGCAGTGCTAGGGCTAGCGGGGAGCTGTCTTTT
CSARASGELSF
>TRBV20-1|TRBJ1-6|medium-sized|NA
TGCAGTGCTGAGACCGGGACGGTGAATTCACCCCTCCACTTT
CSAETGTVNSPLHF
>TRBV5-8|TRBJ1-1|many|NA
TGTGCCAGCAGCCGGGACGTCGCTCGAAACACTGAAGCTTTCTTT
CASSRDVARNTEAFF
>TRBV19|TRBJ2-1|NA|NA
TGTGCCAGTAGTGGGAACTACAATGAGCAGTTCTTC
CASSGNYNEQFF
>TRBV20-1|TRBJ1-5|many|NA
TGCAGTGCTAGTACAGGGTCCCAGCCCCAGCATTTT
CSASTGSQPQHF
>TRBV7-8|TRBJ1-5|many|NA
TGTGCCAGCAGCTTACAGGGAGGCCAGCCCCAGCATTTT
CASSLQGGQPQHF
>TRBV6-5|TRBJ1-2|NA|TRBD1
TGTGCCAGCAGCCGCGGGACAGGGAACGGCTACACCTTC
CASSRGTGNGYTF
>TRBV7-2|TRBJ1-2|NA|TRBD1
TGTGCCAGCAGCTCTCCTGGGGCAGGGGGTGATGGCTACACCTTC
CASSSPGAGGDGYTF
>TRBV30|TRBJ2-5|many|NA
TGTGCCTGGAGTGTACAGGAGGGGACCCAGTACTTC
CAWSVQEGTQYF
>TRBV6-1|TRBJ1-2|NA|NA
TGTGCCAGCAAACAAGCGGGAGAGGGAACGAGTGGCTACACCTTC
CASKQAGEGTSGYTF
>TRBV20-1|TRBJ2-5|NA|NA
TGCAGTGCTGGTGAGCGCCCTCAAGAGACCCAGTACTTC
CSAGERPQETQYF
>TRBV7-6|TRBJ2-5|NA|NA
TGTGCCAGCAGCTTAGGCCCGGGAAACAAGCACGCAAGACTACCTTTACGGGAGACCCAGTACTTC
CASSLGPGNKHARLPLRETQYF
>TRBV10-2|TRBJ2-3|NA|TRBD2
TGCGCCAGCAGGGCGACTAGCGGGAGAACAGATACGCAGTATTTT
CASRATSGRTDTQYF
>TRBV10-2|TRBJ2-5|NA|TRBD1
TGCGCCAGCAGTGAGTCCAGGACAGGGGGGTTGCCCTTGAGTGGCCAGTACTTC
CASSESRTGGLPLSGQYF
>TRBV20-1|TRBJ1-4|NA|NA
TGCAGTGCCATCCGGGACGGTGAAAAACTGTTTTTT
CSAIRDGEKLFF
>TRBV5-1|TRBJ1-2|NA|TRBD1
TGCGCCAGCAGCCAGACTCCACAGGGGTCCCTCTTTGGCTACACCTTC
CASSQTPQGSLFGYTF
>TRBV4-2|TRBJ2-5|NA|TRBD2
TGTGCCAGCAGCCAAGAGGCAAGCGGGGGACAAGAGACCCAGTACTTC
CASSQEASGGQETQYF
>TRBV20-1|TRBJ2-7|many|TRBD2
TGCAGTGCTCGCTCTGGCGGGACTGATAGCGGGAGGGCTCCCTACGAGCAGTACTTC
CSARSGGTDSGRAPYEQYF
>TRBV19|TRBJ2-3|NA|NA
TGTGACAGTAGTATACGTCCGGATACGCAGTGTTTT
CDSSIRPDTQCF
>TRBV6-2/TRBV6-3|TRBJ2-1|many|NA
TGTGCCAGCAGCCCATTTCGTGAGCAGTTCTTC
CASSPFREQFF
>TRBV10-3|TRBJ2-7|once|NA
TGTGCCATCAGTGAACTAGCTGTCAACTCCTACGAGCAGTACTTC
CAISELAVNSYEQYF
>TRBV5-1|TRBJ1-2|many|TRBD1
TGCGCCAGCAGCCCCCGGGACAGGGCAGGCTACACCTTC
CASSPRDRAGYTF
>TRBV2|TRBJ1-2|NA|NA
TGTGCCAGCAGTGGTCAGCTTAACTATGGCTACACCTTC
CASSGQLNYGYTF
>TRBV9|TRBJ2-5|many|NA
TGTGCCAGCAGCGTAGTGGCCAGCGGGGAGACCCAGTACTTC
CASSVVASGETQYF
>TRBV7-3|TRBJ1-4|NA|NA
TGTGCCAGCAGCCAACCGGAGTCTGAAAAACTGTTTTTT
CASSQPESEKLFF
>TRBV25-1|TRBJ2-1|NA|TRBD2
TGTGCCAGCAGTGATTCTGGACTAGCGGATAGCGGTCTTGAGCAGTTCTTC
CASSDSGLADSGLEQFF
>TRBV27|TRBJ2-2|many|NA
TGTGCCAGCAGCCCTAGCGTTAGCACCGGGGAGCTGTTTTTT
CASSPSVSTGELFF